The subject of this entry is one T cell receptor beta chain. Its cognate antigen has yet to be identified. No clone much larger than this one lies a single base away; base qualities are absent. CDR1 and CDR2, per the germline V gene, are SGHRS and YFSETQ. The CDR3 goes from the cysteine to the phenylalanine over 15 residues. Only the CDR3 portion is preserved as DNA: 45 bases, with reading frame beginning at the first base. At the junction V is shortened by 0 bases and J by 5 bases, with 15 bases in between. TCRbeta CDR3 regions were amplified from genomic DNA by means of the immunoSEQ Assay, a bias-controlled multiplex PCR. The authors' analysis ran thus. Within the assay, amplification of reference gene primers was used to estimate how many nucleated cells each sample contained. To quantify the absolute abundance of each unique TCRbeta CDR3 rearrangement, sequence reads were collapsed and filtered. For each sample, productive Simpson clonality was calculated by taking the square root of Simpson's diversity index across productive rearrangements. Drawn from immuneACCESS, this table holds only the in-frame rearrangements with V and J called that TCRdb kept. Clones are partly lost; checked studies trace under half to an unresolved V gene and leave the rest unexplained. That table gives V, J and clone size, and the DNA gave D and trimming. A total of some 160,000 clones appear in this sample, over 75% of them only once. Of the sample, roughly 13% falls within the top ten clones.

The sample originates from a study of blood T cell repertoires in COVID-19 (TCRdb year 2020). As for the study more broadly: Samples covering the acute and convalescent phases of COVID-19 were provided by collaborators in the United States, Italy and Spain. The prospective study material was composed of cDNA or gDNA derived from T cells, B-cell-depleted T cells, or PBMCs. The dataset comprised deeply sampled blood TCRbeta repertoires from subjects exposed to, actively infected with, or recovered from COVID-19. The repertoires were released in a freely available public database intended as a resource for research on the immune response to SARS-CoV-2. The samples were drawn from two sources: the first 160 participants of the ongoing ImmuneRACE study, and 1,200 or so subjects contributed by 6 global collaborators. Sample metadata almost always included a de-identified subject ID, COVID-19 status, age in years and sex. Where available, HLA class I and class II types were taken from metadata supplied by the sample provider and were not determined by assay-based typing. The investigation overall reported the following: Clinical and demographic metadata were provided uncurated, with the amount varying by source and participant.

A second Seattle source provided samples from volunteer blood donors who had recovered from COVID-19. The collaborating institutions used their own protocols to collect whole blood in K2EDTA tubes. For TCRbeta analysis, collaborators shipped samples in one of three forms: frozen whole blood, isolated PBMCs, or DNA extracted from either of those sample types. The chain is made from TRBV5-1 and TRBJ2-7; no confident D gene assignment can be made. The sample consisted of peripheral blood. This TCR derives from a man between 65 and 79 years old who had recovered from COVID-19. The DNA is TGCGCCAGCAGCTTGGCCGGTAGGAATGGAGACGAGCAGTACTTC. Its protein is CASSLAGRNGDEQYF.